Listed here are 3 T cell receptor beta chains from one sample, sequenced in a study of CD4 T cells in relation to SARS-CoV-2 and coronaviruses. CD4+ T cells from unexposed donors were obtained before the COVID-19 pandemic (2011-2018). After ten to eleven days of culture, CD4+ T cells were isolated. The assay was immunoSEQ multiplex PCR, and TCRdb's table has in-frame clones only and misses some. The sample has 15,000 to 20,000 clones; about 81% are singletons. Which antigens these TCRs recognize remains unknown. The sample consisted of CD4+ T cells from PBMCs, cultured in vitro. These receptors were obtained from a human donor in good health.

Only a few counts were recorded for this clone. The chain joins TRBV11-2 to TRBJ1-6; 8 bases are a match to TRBD1. CDR1 SGHAT and CDR2 FQNNGV come from the germline V gene. The CDR3 spans 15 residues. V lost 5 bases and J lost 8; bases outside the gene matches: 8. The CDR3 loop reads CASSPGDRRDSPLHF. CDR3 sequence (DNA): TGTGCCAGCAGCCCCGGGGACAGGCGTGATTCACCCCTCCACTTT.

This clone has more than one count but fewer than ten. Here the CDR3 reads CASTTPGGRAIYF. The DNA of the CDR3 is TGTGCCAGCACCACACCAGGGGGGAGGGCTATTTATTTT. V gene TRBV6-5 combines with J gene TRBJ1-3; 7 nucleotides agree with TRBD1. V lost 7 bases to trimming and J lost 16 bases; unmatched junction nucleotides: 16. Germline assignment: CDR1 MNHEY and CDR2 SVGAGI. The CDR3 has 13 residues.

This clone appeared once. V usage is TRBV15 and J usage is TRBJ2-7; no reliable D call. V lost 1 base and J 3 bases, leaving 7 bases between the germline ends. Germline CDR1 and CDR2: LNHNV and YYDKDF (reference sequence). The CDR3 is made up of 13 amino acids. Written as DNA, the CDR3 is TGTGCCACCAGCAGAGCTACGGTCTACGAGCAGTACTTC. This sequence encodes CATSRATVYEQYF.